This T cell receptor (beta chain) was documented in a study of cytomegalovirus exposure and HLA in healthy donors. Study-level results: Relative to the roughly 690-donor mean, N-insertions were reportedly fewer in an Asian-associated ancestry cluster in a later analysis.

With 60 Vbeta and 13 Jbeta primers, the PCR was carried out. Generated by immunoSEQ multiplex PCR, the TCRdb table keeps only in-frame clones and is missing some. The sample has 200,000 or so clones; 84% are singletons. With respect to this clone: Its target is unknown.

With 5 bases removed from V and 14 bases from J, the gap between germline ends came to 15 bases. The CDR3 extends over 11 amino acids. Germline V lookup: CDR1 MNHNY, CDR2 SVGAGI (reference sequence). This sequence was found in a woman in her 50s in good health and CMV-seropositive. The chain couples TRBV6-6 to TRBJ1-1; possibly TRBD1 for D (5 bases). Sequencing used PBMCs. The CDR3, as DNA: TGTGCCAGCAGTGAAAGGGGTCGGGGGTTCTTT. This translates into CASSERGRGFF.